The sequence of this T cell receptor beta chain was determined in a study of T cell repertoires in cytomegalovirus infection (dated by TCRdb to between 2018 and 2021). As for the study more broadly: Donor HLA type was relevant to the analysis, because carriage of CMV infection together with the matching HLA type was indicated by public TCR beta signatures.

Summary of the overall study and its limitations: In both this cohort and an independent cohort of 352 donors, the cumulative frequency of public TCR beta family members distinguished carriers of CMV infection plus the relevant HLA type. The ex vivo response was dominated by HLA-C-restricted CMV-specific TCR beta clonotypes, which also provided the single most frequent clonotype in two of eight donors.

The sequencing machine was an Illumina HiSeq 1500. The public reads were reanalyzed by TCRdb: fastp trimming at Q25, MiXCR alignment, in-frame beta chains only. Each record represents a unique CDR3 protein, reported with the most common genes and DNA among its rows. This sample has 8,000 or so distinct CDR3 sequences in its table, and 49% of those were observed once. The ten largest clones represent just under 75% of the sample. About this clonotype itself: The specificity of this receptor is unknown. Base qualities are not recorded, but no much larger clone differs from it by a single base.

The sequenced sample consisted of PBMCs, sequenced either directly or after in vitro stimulation (not recorded which). The sequence came from a human donor in good health (CMV status not recorded). Some clones in this sample may be carry-over from other donors' samples.

The encoded CDR3 is CASSPDRGQSYNEQFF. Read as DNA, the sequence is TGTGCCAGCAGCCCAGACAGGGGGCAGTCCTACAATGAGCAGTTCTTC. The V and J segments used are TRBV5-6 and TRBJ2-1, and TRBD1 matches 10 of the central bases. From a lookup of the germline V gene, CDR1 and CDR2 are SGHDT and YYEEEE. V is trimmed back by 4 bases and J by 1 base, and the junction contains 5 bases that no gene match accounts for. From its cysteine to its phenylalanine, the CDR3 spans 16 amino acids. Left in the record is the CDR3 DNA by itself, 48 bases read in frame from the first base.